This entry lists 24 T cell receptor beta chains sequenced from one sample in a study of blood T cell repertoires in COVID-19. Assay: immunoSEQ multiplex PCR; the TCRdb copy retains only in-frame clones and omits some. The sample includes approximately 120,000 clones, roughly nine tenths of them seen just once. Sequences were obtained from peripheral blood. The receptors were gathered from a middle-aged man with COVID-19, enrolled during active disease.

This clone has a handful of counts. CDR3 loop: CASSLDGTSGGRTDTQYF. DNA for the CDR3: TGTGCCAGCAGCTTAGATGGGACTAGCGGGGGCCGCACAGATACGCAGTATTTT. V usage is TRBV7-2 and J usage is TRBJ2-3, with TRBD2 identical over 14 bases. The CDR3 covers 18 residues. Germline V CDR1 and CDR2: SGHTA, FQGNSA. V shed 1 base and J 1 base; nucleotides not matched to a gene: 4.

The chain joins TRBV2 to TRBJ1-5, with 8 bases fitting TRBD1. Unmatched junction bases numbered 3, after V lost 8 bases and J lost 3 bases. CDR3 size: 13 residues. Germline-derived CDR1 and CDR2 are SNHLY and FYNNEI. CDR3 nucleotide sequence: TGTGCCAGCCAGACAGGGGTCAATCAGCCCCAGCATTTT. It specifies CASQTGVNQPQHF.

The chain couples TRBV6-2 or TRBV6-3 to TRBJ2-3, with 7 bases that match TRBD2. The CDR3 loop spans 14 amino acids. The trim removed 6 bases at V and 4 bases at J, leaving 7 bases unmatched. In germline, CDR1 is MNHEY, CDR2 SVGEGT. The CDR3 sequence: CASSSRGSSDTQYF. CDR3 sequence (DNA): TGTGCCAGCAGCTCCCGCGGGAGCTCAGATACGCAGTATTTT.

This clone was seen more than once but under ten times. The chain is built from TRBV7-3 and TRBJ1-1; D call uncertain. Trimming shortened V by 2 bases and J by 1 base, and 5 bases separated the two germline ends. This CDR3 has 13 amino acids. Germline V gives CDR1 SGHTA, CDR2 FQGTGA. The DNA for the CDR3 is TGTGCCAGCAGCTTAGCGGGGAACACTGAAGCTTTCTTT. Translation gives CASSLAGNTEAFF.

This chain connects TRBV3-1 (or the pseudogene TRBV3-2) to TRBJ2-5; 8 nucleotides match TRBD2. The CDR3 is 17 residues long. Unmatched junction bases numbered 15, after V lost 4 bases and J lost 5 bases. CDR1 is LGHDT and CDR2 is YNNKEL in the germline V gene (reference sequence). CDR3 bases: TGTGCCAGCAGCCTTCGCCTTAGCGGGAATGTTTTGGAGACCCAGTACTTC. Its protein is CASSLRLSGNVLETQYF.

The count of this clone is one. The genes are TRBV9 and TRBJ2-3; D is unclear. V lost 1 base, J lost 0 bases, and 12 bases lay in between. The V gene's germline CDR1 is SGDLS and CDR2 YYNGEE. The length of the CDR3 is 16 residues. CDR3 protein: CASSVLQDFSTDTQYF. The CDR3 region has the DNA TGTGCCAGCAGCGTACTGCAAGACTTTAGCACAGATACGCAGTATTTT.

This sequence joins TRBV5-1 and TRBJ2-3; TRBD2 aligns across 10 bases. CDR1 is SGHRS and CDR2 is YFSETQ in the germline V gene. The CDR3 loop spans 14 amino acids. Trimming at V came to 4 bases and at J to 7 bases, leaving 6 bases not matched to a gene. The DNA of the CDR3 is TGCGCCAGCAGCCCAGCGGGAGGGCCGAATACGCAGTATTTT. Protein: CASSPAGGPNTQYF.

This chain connects TRBV6-5 to TRBJ2-1, with 8 bases that match TRBD2. Germline lookup yields CDR1 MNHEY and CDR2 SVGAGI. The J segment lost 3 bases and the V segment lost 8 bases, leaving 6 bases of the junction unmatched. This CDR3 is built from 14 residues. The CDR3, as DNA: TGTGCCAGCCTCTTAGCGGGGAGCTACAATGAGCAGTTCTTC. This encodes CASLLAGSYNEQFF.

The chain links TRBV7-6 to TRBJ2-2; D possibly corresponds to TRBD2 (5 bases). The V end was cut by 2 bases, the J end by 0 bases, with 10 bases between. This CDR3 is 16 amino acids long. CDR1 is SGHVS, CDR2 FNYEAQ, per germline. Here the CDR3 reads CASSLTGIPNTGELFF. The CDR3 DNA follows: TGTGCCAGCAGCTTAACCGGGATACCGAACACCGGGGAGCTGTTTTTT. Complete variable domain (other parts from reference TRBV7-6 and TRBJ2-2): GAGVSQSPRYKVTKRGQDVALRCDPISGHVSLYWYRQALGQGPEFLTYFNYEAQQDKSGLPNDRFSAERPEGSISTLTIQRTEQRDSAMYRCASSLTGIPNTGELFFGEGSRLTVL.

This chain joins TRBV9 and TRBJ2-6; D remains unclear. The CDR3 sequence is 13 residues long. Germline lookup yields CDR1 SGDLS and CDR2 YYNGEE. The V and J ends lost 5 bases and 1 base respectively, with 4 bases between them. The DNA for the CDR3 is TGTGCCAGCAGGGAGTCTGGGGCCAACGTCCTGACTTTC. This gives the protein CASRESGANVLTF.

This clone was detected once. The chain employs TRBV6-5 and TRBJ1-2, with 11 bases identical to TRBD1. The CDR3 runs to 11 residues. Germline V CDR1 and CDR2: MNHEY, SVGAGI. The CDR3 region is CGTGGGYGYTF. The CDR3, as DNA: TGTGGGACAGGGGGCGGCTATGGCTACACCTTC.

This clone was recorded once. V usage is TRBV5-1 and J usage is TRBJ2-1; D not resolved. V shed 0 bases and J shed 2 bases, with 9 bases lying between them. Germline CDR1 and CDR2: SGHRS and YFSETQ. CDR3 size: 15 residues. The CDR3 DNA follows: TGCGCCAGCAGCTTGGCAGGCGAGACCTACAATGAGCAGTTCTTC. Translated: CASSLAGETYNEQFF.

The chain carries TRBV5-1 and TRBJ2-1; TRBD2 matches at 10 bases. Germline V gene sequence: CDR1 SGHRS, CDR2 YFSETQ. J was trimmed by 7 bases and V by 3 bases; bases with no gene match: 7. There are 15 residues in the CDR3. CDR3 region: CASSSTSGALNEQFF. The CDR3 DNA reads as TGCGCCAGCAGCTCTACTAGCGGGGCCTTGAATGAGCAGTTCTTC.

The table lists this clone with a count of one. V and J are TRBV12-5 and TRBJ2-1, with D maybe TRBD1 (6 bases). The CDR3 has 13 residues. Trimming shortened V by 6 bases and J by 4 bases, and 10 bases separated the two germline ends. CDR1 is LGHNT and CDR2 is FRNRAP in the germline V gene. The CDR3 loop reads CASGKTGYNEQFF. The CDR3, as DNA: TGTGCTAGTGGCAAAACAGGGTACAATGAGCAGTTCTTC.

The chain recombines TRBV19 with TRBJ1-5, with D possibly TRBD1 on 6 matching bases. This CDR3 region has 14 residues. The germline V gene encodes CDR1 LNHDA and CDR2 SQIVND (reference sequence). CDR3 DNA: TGTGCAAGTGGAACTCAGGGGAGCAATCAGCCCCAGCATTTT. Translated: CASGTQGSNQPQHF.

V is TRBV5-6 and J is TRBJ1-1; maybe TRBD1 (5 bases). The CDR3 is 14 residues long. CDR1 is SGHDT, CDR2 YYEEEE, per germline. V was pared by 2 bases and J by 1 base, with 9 bases between. This CDR3 is CASSFRARNTEAFF. The CDR3 region has the DNA TGTGCCAGCAGCTTCAGGGCGCGGAACACTGAAGCTTTCTTT.

V and J are TRBV18 and TRBJ1-5, with D perhaps matching TRBD1 (5 bases). V shed 3 bases and J shed 4 bases, with 13 bases lying between them. The CDR3 has 15 residues. Germline-derived CDR1 and CDR2 are KGHSH and LQKENI. This CDR3 is CASSPGGRINQPQHF. CDR3 DNA: TGTGCCAGCTCACCGGGGGGACGGATAAATCAGCCCCAGCATTTT.

This clone was detected once. This chain joins TRBV5-1 and TRBJ2-7; perhaps TRBD2 as D (6 bases). Trimming left V 6 bases short and J 3 bases short, with 13 bases between. Germline V CDR1 and CDR2: SGHRS, YFSETQ. The CDR3 extends over 13 amino acids. This CDR3 reads CASKGGGGYEQYF. The CDR3 DNA reads TGCGCCAGCAAGGGAGGCGGCGGCTACGAGCAGTACTTC.

CDR3 DNA: TGCGCCAGCAGCTTGGAGGGACAGAACTATGGCTACACCTTC. Residues: CASSLEGQNYGYTF. V gene TRBV5-1 combines with J gene TRBJ1-2, with 7 bases fitting TRBD1. The CDR3 sequence is 14 residues long. Germline values: CDR1 SGHRS, CDR2 YFSETQ. The J segment lost 2 bases and the V segment lost 0 bases, leaving 1 base of the junction unmatched.

The J gene is TRBJ2-3, the V gene TRBV19; 9 bases agree with TRBD1. CDR1 LNHDA and CDR2 SQIVND come from the germline V gene (reference sequence). CDR3 size: 15 residues. Trimming cost V 3 bases and J 5 bases; bases outside gene matches: 6. CDR3 amino acids: CASSIRDRARDTQYF. In DNA form, the CDR3 reads TGTGCCAGTAGTATCCGGGACAGGGCTAGAGATACGCAGTATTTT.

V gene TRBV2 combines with J gene TRBJ2-2, with D maybe TRBD2 (5 bases). The CDR3 runs to 13 residues. V lost 4 bases, J lost 7 bases, and 10 bases lay in between. Germline lookup yields CDR1 SNHLY and CDR2 FYNNEI. This CDR3 is CASSADFNGELFF. In DNA, the CDR3 is TGTGCCAGCAGTGCGGACTTTAACGGGGAGCTGTTTTTT.

This sequence joins TRBV28 and TRBJ2-6; maybe TRBD1 (6 bases). V dropped 6 bases and J dropped 2 bases, with 11 bases sitting between them. Looked up from germline, CDR1 is MDHEN and CDR2 is SYDVKM. CDR3 length: 15 residues. The CDR3 nucleotides read TGTGCCAGCAGCCTCACAGGGCCTGGGGCCAACGTCCTGACTTTC. Protein sequence: CASSLTGPGANVLTF.

The chain joins TRBV19 to TRBJ1-1; 12 positions agree with TRBD1. Unmatched junction bases numbered 4, after V lost 5 bases and J lost 3 bases. The germline V gene has CDR1 LNHDA and CDR2 SQIVND (reference sequence). The CDR3 contains 15 residues. The CDR3 DNA is TGTGCCAGTAGTGTGGGACAGGGGGCAGACACTGAAGCTTTCTTT. Its translation is CASSVGQGADTEAFF.

V is TRBV28 and J is TRBJ2-2, with D possibly matching TRBD1 (5 bases). The CDR3 contains 14 residues. Deletions cut 8 bases from V and 3 bases from J, with 13 bases between. Germline V gives CDR1 MDHEN, CDR2 SYDVKM. The CDR3 loop is CASSAGSYTGELFF. CDR3 DNA sequence: TGTGCCAGCTCGGCAGGGTCTTACACCGGGGAGCTGTTTTTT. Using reference TRBV28 and TRBJ2-2 for the parts outside the CDR3, the full variable domain is DVKVTQSSRYLVKRTGEKVFLECVQDMDHENMFWYRQDPGLGLRLIYFSYDVKMKEKGDIPEGYSVSREKKERFSLILESASTNQTSMYLCASSAGSYTGELFFGEGSRLTVL.